Below are 19 T cell receptor beta chains sequenced from a single sample in a study of blood T cell repertoires in COVID-19 (dated by TCRdb to about 2020). Libraries were constructed by the immunoSEQ multiplex PCR assay. Sourced from immuneACCESS, this table was stored by TCRdb with only in-frame sequences that have V and J called. A share of the clones is absent; for the studies checked, an unresolved V gene accounts for under half, and the remainder has no known explanation. The sample data list around 240,000 clones, and 84% of these were observed just once. Together, the top ten hold roughly 1.4% of the sample. Sequencing was carried out using peripheral blood. The receptor source for this set is a woman aged 40 to 55 who had recovered from COVID-19.

This clone came up a few times. The gene calls are TRBV19 and TRBJ1-2; D unclear. The CDR3 is 14 residues long. Germline values: CDR1 LNHDA, CDR2 SQIVND (reference sequence). V was pared by 5 bases and J by 6 bases, with 16 bases between. CDR3 nucleotide sequence: TGTGCCAGTAGTGCGCGTCTTACGGGTCATGGCTACACCTTC. Translating it yields CASSARLTGHGYTF.

The chain has TRBV5-1 and TRBJ2-2, with a tentative D call TRBD1 (5 bases). From germline, CDR1 is SGHRS and CDR2 YFSETQ. This CDR3 is built from 12 residues. The V and J ends lost 2 bases and 6 bases respectively, with 5 bases between them. CDR3 nucleotide sequence: TGCGCCAGCAGCTTAGGGGCCGGGGAGCTGTTTTTT. Residues: CASSLGAGELFF. The whole variable domain, remainder taken from reference TRBV5-1 and TRBJ2-2, is KAGVTQTPRYLIKTRGQQVTLSCSPISGHRSVSWYQQTPGQGLQFLFEYFSETQRNKGNFPGRFSGRQFSNSRSEMNVSTLELGDSALYLCASSLGAGELFFGEGSRLTVL.

The chain employs TRBV6-6 and TRBJ2-1; 8 nucleotides agree with TRBD2. The CDR3 loop spans 14 amino acids. From germline, CDR1 is MNHNY and CDR2 SVGAGI (reference sequence). V gave up 2 bases and J gave up 10 bases; unmatched junction bases: 7. The CDR3 nucleotides are TGTGCCAGCAGTTACCAGCGGGGGACTGAAGAGCAGTTCTTC. It specifies CASSYQRGTEEQFF.

The chain combines TRBV5-1 with TRBJ2-3, with 11 bases lining up with TRBD2. The J segment lost 4 bases and the V segment lost 6 bases, leaving 7 bases of the junction unmatched. Germline lookup yields CDR1 SGHRS and CDR2 YFSETQ. The CDR3 is 15 amino acids. The CDR3 sequence is CASNLAGGGADTQYF. The CDR3 DNA reads TGCGCCAGCAATCTAGCGGGGGGAGGCGCAGATACGCAGTATTTT. Combining the CDR3 with reference TRBV5-1 and TRBJ2-3 gives the whole variable domain KAGVTQTPRYLIKTRGQQVTLSCSPISGHRSVSWYQQTPGQGLQFLFEYFSETQRNKGNFPGRFSGRQFSNSRSEMNVSTLELGDSALYLCASNLAGGGADTQYFGPGTRLTVL.

The gene calls are TRBV20-1 and TRBJ2-3, with TRBD1 matching over 9 bases. V trimming: 3 bases; J trimming: 6 bases; junction bases outside the gene matches: 10. Germline V gene sequence: CDR1 DFQATT, CDR2 SNEGSKA (reference sequence). The CDR3 loop spans 15 amino acids. The CDR3 nucleotides are TGCAGTGCTAGTTGGGGACAGGGCCCCTTTGATACGCAGTATTTT. Its protein product is CSASWGQGPFDTQYF.

The rearrangement links TRBV28 to TRBJ1-2; unclear D gene. The CDR3 consists of 12 residues. Trimming pared 4 bases from V and 8 bases from J, leaving 11 bases between. Germline-derived CDR1 and CDR2 are MDHEN and SYDVKM. The CDR3 sequence: CASSSKTHGYTF. DNA for the CDR3: TGTGCCAGCAGTTCCAAGACTCACGGCTACACCTTC.

This clone was seen once. Mismatch with germline at one junction end may stem from a read error. This chain connects TRBV28 to TRBJ2-3, with TRBD1 matching 8 bases. The CDR3 contains 14 residues. Germline-derived CDR1 and CDR2 are MDHEN and SYDVKM. CDR3 region: CAGSLGQVTDTQYF. DNA for the CDR3: TGTGCCGGCAGTTTGGGACAGGTCACAGATACGCAGTATTTT.

The genes are TRBV19 and TRBJ2-5; TRBD2 matches 8 bases. This CDR3 has 17 amino acids. From germline, CDR1 is LNHDA and CDR2 SQIVND (reference sequence). With V trimmed by 5 bases and J by 5 bases, 16 bases remained unmatched. In nucleotides, the CDR3 is TGTGCCAGTAGTGCTAACCTACCGGGACTAGGGGGGGAGACCCAGTACTTC. Amino acid sequence: CASSANLPGLGGETQYF.

The rearrangement links TRBV2 to TRBJ2-5, with D tentatively TRBD1 (5 bases). Trimming removed 6 bases at V and 2 bases at J, with 13 bases between. Germline CDR1 reads SNHLY; CDR2 reads FYNNEI. The CDR3 length is 14 residues. The CDR3, as DNA: TGTGCCAGCAGCCAACGAAGGACACAAGAGACCCAGTACTTC. This gives the protein CASSQRRTQETQYF.

This rearrangement joins TRBV5-5 to TRBJ2-5, with a tentative D call TRBD1 (7 bases). The CDR3 runs 16 residues. The V and J ends lost 4 bases and 7 bases respectively, with 23 bases between them. CDR1 and CDR2 (germline): SGHKS, YYEKEE (reference sequence). The chain's CDR3 is CASSPILGRQGGTQYF. The CDR3 nucleotides read TGTGCCAGCAGCCCGATTTTAGGCCGACAGGGAGGGACCCAGTACTTC.

The gene calls are TRBV2 and TRBJ1-1; D gene ambiguous. Germline CDR1 SNHLY, CDR2 FYNNEI. V lost 4 bases, J lost 5 bases, and 5 bases lay in between. The CDR3 runs to 11 residues. The CDR3 here is CASSAETEAFF. In DNA form, the CDR3 reads TGTGCCAGCAGTGCCGAGACTGAAGCTTTCTTT. The full variable domain, rest sourced from reference TRBV2 and TRBJ1-1, is EPEVTQTPSHQVTQMGQEVILRCVPISNHLYFYWYRQILGQKVEFLVSFYNNEISEKSEIFDDQFSVERPDGSNFTLKIRSTKLEDSAMYFCASSAETEAFFGQGTRLTVV.

In this sample, this clone turned up once. V gene TRBV6-5 combines with J gene TRBJ2-5; TRBD1 aligns across 7 bases. V lost 6 bases to trimming and J lost 2 bases; unmatched junction nucleotides: 3. The CDR3 has 13 amino acids. The germline V gene encodes CDR1 MNHEY and CDR2 SVGAGI. In DNA, the CDR3 is TGTGCCAGCAGAGTGGGACAGCAAGAGACCCAGTACTTC. This gives the protein CASRVGQQETQYF.

This clone has a handful of counts. The chain joins TRBV28 to TRBJ1-6, with TRBD1 matching 10 bases. This CDR3 is 16 amino acids long. Germline V CDR1 and CDR2: MDHEN, SYDVKM. With 3 bases clipped from V and 9 bases from J, the junction kept 8 bases outside the gene matches. The CDR3 reads CASSLWDRGFSSPLHF. The CDR3 nucleotides are TGTGCCAGCAGTTTGTGGGACAGGGGTTTCAGTTCACCCCTCCACTTT.

This chain uses TRBV19 with TRBJ2-3, with D possibly TRBD2 on 6 matching bases. The CDR3 length is 13 residues. The V end was cut by 5 bases, the J end by 5 bases, with 11 bases between. Per germline, CDR1 LNHDA and CDR2 SQIVND (reference sequence). As DNA, the CDR3 is TGTGCCAGTAGTGCGGGACGACGAGATACGCAGTATTTT. Its protein is CASSAGRRDTQYF.

The rearrangement joins TRBV4-3 to TRBJ1-6; D ambiguous. This CDR3 contains 15 residues. With 1 base removed from V and 9 bases from J, the gap between germline ends came to 13 bases. Looked up from germline, CDR1 is LGHNA and CDR2 is YSLEER. The CDR3 DNA reads as TGCGCCAGCAGCCAAGGGCACATCGAGGGTTCACCCCTCCACTTT. This sequence encodes CASSQGHIEGSPLHF.

The CDR3 DNA reads TGTGCCAGCACCAATAGCGGAACCTACGAGCAGTACTTC. Encoded protein: CASTNSGTYEQYF. The chain uses TRBV2 and TRBJ2-7, with D possibly TRBD2 on 6 matching bases. Trimming took 7 bases from V and 2 from J, leaving 12 bases between them. The CDR3 totals 13 residues. CDR1 is SNHLY and CDR2 is FYNNEI in the germline V gene.

The chain links TRBV5-1 to TRBJ2-7; 8 nucleotides line up with TRBD2. The CDR3 is 14 residues long. Germline lookup yields CDR1 SGHRS and CDR2 YFSETQ. V trimming: 4 bases; J trimming: 5 bases; junction bases outside the gene matches: 8. Written as DNA, the CDR3 is TGCGCCAGCAGCCTACTCCCGGGACTAGACGAGCAGTACTTC. This codes for CASSLLPGLDEQYF.

The chain carries TRBV10-3 and TRBJ2-1, with 8 nucleotides matching TRBD1. V trimming: 1 base; J trimming: 9 bases; junction bases outside the gene matches: 8. The CDR3 sequence is 15 residues long. Germline values: CDR1 ENHRY, CDR2 SYGVKD. CDR3 region: CAISEFETGVAEQFF. In DNA form, the CDR3 reads TGTGCCATCAGTGAGTTTGAGACAGGGGTGGCTGAGCAGTTCTTC.

The chain uses TRBV5-6 and TRBJ1-6, with D unclear. Deletions cut 4 bases from V and 6 bases from J, with 17 bases between. Germline V gene lookup returns CDR1 SGHDT and CDR2 YYEEEE. The CDR3 is 16 residues long. CDR3 region: CASSHSESYSNSPLHF. The CDR3 region has the DNA TGTGCCAGCAGCCACTCTGAGAGTTACTCTAATTCACCCCTCCACTTT. Full variable domain (remainder filled in from reference TRBV5-6 and TRBJ1-6): DAGVTQSPTHLIKTRGQQVTLRCSPKSGHDTVSWYQQALGQGPQFIFQYYEEEERQRGNFPDRFSGHQFPNYSSELNVNALLLGDSALYLCASSHSESYSNSPLHFGNGTRLTVT.